Given below is one T cell receptor beta chain in context. Data came from immunoSEQ multiplex PCR; TCRdb stores just in-frame clones and leaves some out. This sample has 200,000 to 300,000 clones, with roughly 89% found just once. Participant age was roughly 18 to 100 years, and participants resided in roughly 25 US areas. Before being deemed recovered, Cohort 3 donors had two negative PCRs, clearance, or symptom resolution. These data originate in a study of blood T cell repertoires in COVID-19. Turning to the study itself: The United States, Italy and Spain provided the acute and convalescent COVID-19 samples. PBMCs, B-cell-depleted T cells, or T cells provided the cDNA or gDNA that made up the material.

The receptor's source is a woman younger than 45 who had recovered from COVID-19. Sequenced: PBMCs or T cells enriched from blood (not recorded which).

CDR3 bases: TGTGCCATCAGTGAGTTTCTAGCGGCCCGAGTCTACGAGCAGTACTTC. Its protein is CAISEFLAARVYEQYF. The J gene is TRBJ2-7, the V gene TRBV10-3, with 7 bases that match TRBD2. Germline-derived CDR1 and CDR2 are ENHRY and SYGVKD. V was pared by 1 base and J by 3 bases, with 9 bases of the junction left unmatched. The CDR3 has 16 amino acids.